This T cell receptor beta chain emerged from a study of CD8 T cells in ankylosing spondylitis. CDR3 length equals 14 residues. With 5 bases removed from V and 2 bases from J, the gap between germline ends came to 12 bases. Germline CDR1 is SEHNR and CDR2 is FQNEAQ (reference sequence). TCRdb reprocessed the 5' RACE reads via MiXCR and lists one record per CDR3 protein. The sample lists under 950,000 distinct CDR3 sequences; around 17% were seen once. Details on this clonotype: Its antigen is currently unknown.

Broader study findings: A TCR beta motif made of about 8 highly homologous variants seemed typical of ankylosing spondylitis blood.

Material for sequencing was blood, either unsorted or a sorted T cell fraction (not recorded which). The sequence was collected from a male donor with ankylosing spondylitis. V gene TRBV7-9 combines with J gene TRBJ1-2; no clear D gene. CDR3 in amino acids: CASSGLGSNYGYTF. DNA of the CDR3: TGTGCCAGCAGCGGTCTGGGGTCCAACTATGGCTACACCTTC.